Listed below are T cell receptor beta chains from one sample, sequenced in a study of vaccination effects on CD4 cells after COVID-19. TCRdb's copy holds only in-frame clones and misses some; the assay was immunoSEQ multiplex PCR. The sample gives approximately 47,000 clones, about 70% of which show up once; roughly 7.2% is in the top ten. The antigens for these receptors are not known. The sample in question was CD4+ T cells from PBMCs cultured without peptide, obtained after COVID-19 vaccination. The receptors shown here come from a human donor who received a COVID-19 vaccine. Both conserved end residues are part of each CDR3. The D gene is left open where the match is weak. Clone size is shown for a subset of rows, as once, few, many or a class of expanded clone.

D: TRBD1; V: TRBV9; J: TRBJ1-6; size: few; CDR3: CASSWGTVNSPLHF; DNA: TGTGCCAGCAGTTGGGGGACAGTCAATTCACCCCTCCACTTT
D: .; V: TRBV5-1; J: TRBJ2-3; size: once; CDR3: CASSLRQSTDTQYF; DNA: TGCGCCAGCAGCTTGAGACAGAGCACAGATACGCAGTATTTT
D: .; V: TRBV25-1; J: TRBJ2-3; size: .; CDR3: CASSESSTLADTQYF; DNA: TGTGCCAGCAGTGAATCTTCTACACTAGCAGATACGCAGTATTTT
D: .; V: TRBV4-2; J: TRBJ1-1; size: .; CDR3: CASSQGRGTTEAFF; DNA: TGTGCCAGCAGCCAGGGCAGAGGGACCACTGAAGCTTTCTTT
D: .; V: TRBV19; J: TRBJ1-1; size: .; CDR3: CASSIDRNTEAFF; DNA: TGTGCCAGTAGTATAGACAGAAACACTGAAGCTTTCTTT
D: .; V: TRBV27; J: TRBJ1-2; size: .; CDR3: CASSLSRGNYGYTF; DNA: TGTGCCAGCAGTTTATCGCGGGGGAACTATGGCTACACCTTC
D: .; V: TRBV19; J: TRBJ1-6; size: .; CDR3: CASRKGVLSYNSPLHF; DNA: TGTGCCAGTAGAAAGGGGGTCTTATCCTATAATTCACCCCTCCACTTT
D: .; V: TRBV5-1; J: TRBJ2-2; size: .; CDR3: CASSPQNREAGELFF; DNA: TGCGCCAGCAGCCCACAAAACAGGGAGGCCGGGGAGCTGTTTTTT
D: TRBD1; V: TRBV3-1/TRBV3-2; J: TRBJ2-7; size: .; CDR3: CASSLWDSSYEQYF; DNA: TGTGCCAGCAGCCTTTGGGACAGCTCCTACGAGCAGTACTTC
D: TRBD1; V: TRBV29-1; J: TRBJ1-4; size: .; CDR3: CSVSVGGQPNEKLFF; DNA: TGCAGCGTTTCGGTCGGGGGACAGCCTAATGAAAAACTGTTTTTT
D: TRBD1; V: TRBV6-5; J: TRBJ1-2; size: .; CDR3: CASRETGGAYGYTF; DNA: TGTGCCAGCAGGGAGACAGGGGGCGCTTATGGCTACACCTTC
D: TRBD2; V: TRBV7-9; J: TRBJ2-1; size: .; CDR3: CASSLPGLAGDEQFF; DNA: TGTGCCAGCAGCTTACCCGGACTAGCGGGAGACGAGCAGTTCTTC
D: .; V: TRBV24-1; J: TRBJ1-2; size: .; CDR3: CATSDPQLYGYTF; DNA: TGTGCCACCAGTGACCCACAGTTGTATGGCTACACCTTC
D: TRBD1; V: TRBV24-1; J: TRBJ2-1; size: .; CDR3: CATSDGTGVFGSYNEQFF; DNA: TGTGCCACCAGTGATGGGACAGGGGTATTCGGCTCCTACAATGAGCAGTTCTTC
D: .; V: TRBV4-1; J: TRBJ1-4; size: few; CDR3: CASSQGQTGRSEKLFF; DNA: TGCGCCAGCAGCCAGGGCCAGACGGGACGGTCCGAAAAACTGTTTTTT
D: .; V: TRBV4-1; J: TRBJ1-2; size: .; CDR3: CASSDPVSGYTF; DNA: TGCGCCAGCAGCGACCCAGTGAGCGGCTACACCTTC
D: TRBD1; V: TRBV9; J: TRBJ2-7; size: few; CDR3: CASSVGSLGGDEQYF; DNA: TGTGCCAGCAGCGTAGGATCGCTAGGGGGCGACGAGCAGTACTTC
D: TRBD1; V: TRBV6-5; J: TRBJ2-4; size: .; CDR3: CASRRDRGSDIQYF; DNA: TGTGCCAGCAGAAGGGACAGGGGTTCAGACATTCAGTACTTC
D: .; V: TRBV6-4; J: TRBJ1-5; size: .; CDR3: CASSESSYSNQPQHF; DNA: TGTGCCAGCAGTGAAAGCAGTTATAGCAATCAGCCCCAGCATTTT
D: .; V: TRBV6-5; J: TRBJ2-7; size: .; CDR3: CASTDPNGDEQYF; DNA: TGTGCCAGCACGGACCCTAACGGCGACGAGCAGTACTTC
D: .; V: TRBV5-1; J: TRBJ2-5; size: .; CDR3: CASSLASETQYF; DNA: TGCGCCAGCAGCTTGGCCTCGGAGACCCAGTACTTC
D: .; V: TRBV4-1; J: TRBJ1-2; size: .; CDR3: CASSQDEGASFRSYGYTF; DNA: TGCGCCAGCAGCCAAGATGAGGGCGCGAGCTTCAGAAGCTATGGCTACACCTTC
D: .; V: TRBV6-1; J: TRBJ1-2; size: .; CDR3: CASSEQGRYGYTF; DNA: TGTGCCAGCAGTGAACAGGGGCGTTATGGCTACACCTTC
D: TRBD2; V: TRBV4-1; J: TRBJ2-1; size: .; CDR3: CASSHNGLAGVLFF; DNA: TGCGCCAGCAGCCACAATGGACTAGCGGGAGTTCTGTTCTTC
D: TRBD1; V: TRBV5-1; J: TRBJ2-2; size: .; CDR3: CASRQRTGTEGELFF; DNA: TGCGCCAGCAGACAGAGGACAGGAACGGAGGGGGAGCTGTTTTTT
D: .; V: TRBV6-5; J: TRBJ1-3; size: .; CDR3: CASSYSWASGNTIYF; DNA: TGTGCCAGCAGTTACTCGTGGGCTTCTGGAAACACCATATATTTT
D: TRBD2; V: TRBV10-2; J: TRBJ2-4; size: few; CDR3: CASSESTASGKYF; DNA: TGCGCCAGCAGTGAGTCGACGGCTAGCGGCAAGTACTTC
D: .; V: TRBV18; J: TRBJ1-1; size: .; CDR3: CASSPSGDTEAFF; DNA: TGTGCCAGCTCACCAAGCGGGGACACTGAAGCTTTCTTT
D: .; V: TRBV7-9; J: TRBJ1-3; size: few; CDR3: CASSFPLTGNTIYF; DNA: TGTGCCAGCAGCTTTCCACTAACTGGAAACACCATATATTTT
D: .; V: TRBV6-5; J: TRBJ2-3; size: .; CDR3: CASTMTSSSTQYF; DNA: TGTGCCAGCACCATGACTAGTTCGAGTACGCAGTATTTT
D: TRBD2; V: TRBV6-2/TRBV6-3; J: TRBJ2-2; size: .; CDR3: CASSYGTRESGELFF; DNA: TGTGCCAGCAGTTACGGGACGCGGGAGTCCGGGGAGCTGTTTTTT
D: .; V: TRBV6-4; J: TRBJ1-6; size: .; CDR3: CASSGDLYNSPLHF; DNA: TGTGCCTCCTCAGGAGACCTATATAATTCACCCCTCCACTTT
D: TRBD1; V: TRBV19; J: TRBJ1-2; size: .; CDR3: CASSDRGKHYGYTF; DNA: TGTGCCAGTAGCGACAGGGGGAAACACTATGGCTACACCTTC
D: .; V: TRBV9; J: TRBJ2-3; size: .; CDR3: CASSVALITDTQYF; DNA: TGTGCCAGCAGCGTAGCTTTGATTACAGATACGCAGTATTTT
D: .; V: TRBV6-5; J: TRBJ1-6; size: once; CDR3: CASSYTGSYNSPLHF; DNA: TGTGCCAGCAGTTACACAGGATCCTATAATTCACCCCTCCACTTT
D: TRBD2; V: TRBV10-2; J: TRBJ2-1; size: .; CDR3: CASREGLFLGSSYNEQFF; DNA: TGCGCCAGCAGGGAGGGACTATTCCTAGGGTCCTCCTACAATGAGCAGTTCTTC
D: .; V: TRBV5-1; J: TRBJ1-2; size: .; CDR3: CASSLESDRGYGYTF; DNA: TGCGCCAGCAGCTTGGAGTCGGACAGAGGTTACGGCTACACCTTC
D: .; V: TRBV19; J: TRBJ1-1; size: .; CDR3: CASRGGVRPNTEAFF; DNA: TGTGCCAGTAGAGGGGGGGTACGGCCTAACACTGAAGCTTTCTTT
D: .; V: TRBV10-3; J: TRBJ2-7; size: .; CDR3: CAIRPSGGLYEQYF; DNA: TGTGCCATCAGGCCCTCGGGGGGCCTCTACGAGCAGTACTTC
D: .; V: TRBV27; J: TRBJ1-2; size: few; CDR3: CASSFKGHYGYTF; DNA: TGTGCCAGCAGTTTCAAGGGACACTATGGCTACACCTTC
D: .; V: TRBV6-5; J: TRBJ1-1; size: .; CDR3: CASSLPGLTEAFF; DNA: TGTGCCAGCAGCCTCCCGGGTCTCACTGAAGCTTTCTTT
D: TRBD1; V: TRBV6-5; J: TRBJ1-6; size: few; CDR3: CASSYSGTGGGSPLHF; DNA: TGTGCCAGCAGTTACTCTGGGACAGGGGGCGGTTCACCCCTCCACTTT
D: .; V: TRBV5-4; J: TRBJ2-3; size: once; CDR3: CASSLMASDTQYF; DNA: TGTGCCAGCAGCTTGATGGCCTCAGATACGCAGTATTTT
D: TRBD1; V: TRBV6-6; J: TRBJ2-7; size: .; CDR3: CASKTRDREYEQYF; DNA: TGTGCCAGCAAGACTCGGGACAGGGAGTACGAGCAGTACTTC
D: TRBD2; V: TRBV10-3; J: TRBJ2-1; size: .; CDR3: CAIGGTHYGGVQNEQFF; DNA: TGTGCCATCGGGGGGACCCACTACGGGGGGGTGCAAAATGAGCAGTTCTTC
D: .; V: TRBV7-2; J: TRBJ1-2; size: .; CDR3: CASSSGGVLAYGYTF; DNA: TGTGCCAGCAGCAGCGGGGGTGTCCTAGCCTATGGCTACACCTTC
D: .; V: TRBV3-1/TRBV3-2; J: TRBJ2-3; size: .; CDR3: CASSQEFGQGTDTQYF; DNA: TGTGCCAGCAGCCAAGAGTTTGGGCAGGGTACAGATACGCAGTATTTT
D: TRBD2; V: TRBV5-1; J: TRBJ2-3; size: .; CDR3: CASSASSGSQNTQYF; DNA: TGCGCCAGCAGCGCGAGTAGCGGGTCACAGAATACGCAGTATTTT
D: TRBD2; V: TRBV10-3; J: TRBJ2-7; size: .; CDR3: CAISGITSGGSQSYEQYF; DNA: TGTGCCATCAGTGGTATAACTAGCGGGGGATCTCAGTCCTACGAGCAGTACTTC
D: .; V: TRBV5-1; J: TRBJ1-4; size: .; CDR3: CASRTQRTNEKLFF; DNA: TGCGCCAGCAGAACACAGCGGACTAATGAAAAACTGTTTTTT
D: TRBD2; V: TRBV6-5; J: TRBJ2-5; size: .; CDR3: CASSYPLAEQETQYF; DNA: TGTGCCAGCAGTTACCCACTAGCGGAGCAAGAGACCCAGTACTTC
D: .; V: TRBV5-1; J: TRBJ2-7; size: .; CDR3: CASSDSYEQYF; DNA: TGCGCCAGCAGCGATAGCTACGAGCAGTACTTC
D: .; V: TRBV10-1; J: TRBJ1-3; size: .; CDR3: CASSDPGRNTIYF; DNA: TGCGCCAGCAGTGACCCCGGAAGAAACACCATATATTTT
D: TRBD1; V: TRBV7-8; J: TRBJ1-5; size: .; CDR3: CASSSRTGNQPQHF; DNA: TGTGCCAGCAGCTCGAGGACAGGGAATCAGCCCCAGCATTTT
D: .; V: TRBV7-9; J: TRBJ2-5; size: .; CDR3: CASSRDLGTQYF; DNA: TGTGCCAGCAGCCGAGACTTGGGGACCCAGTACTTC
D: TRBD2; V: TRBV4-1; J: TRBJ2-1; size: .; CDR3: CASSQAGTSGYNEQFF; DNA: TGCGCCAGCAGCCAAGCCGGGACTAGCGGGTACAATGAGCAGTTCTTC
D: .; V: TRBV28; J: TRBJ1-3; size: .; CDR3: CASSLWSRPGNTIYF; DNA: TGTGCCAGCAGTTTATGGTCCAGGCCTGGAAACACCATATATTTT
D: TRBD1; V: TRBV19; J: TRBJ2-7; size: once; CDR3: CASSIFGTGPYEQYF; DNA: TGTGCCAGTAGTATCTTCGGGACAGGGCCCTACGAGCAGTACTTC
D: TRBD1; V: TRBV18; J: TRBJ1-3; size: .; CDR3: CASSPSGQGSGNTIYF; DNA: TGTGCCAGCTCACCATCCGGACAGGGGTCCGGAAACACCATATATTTT